This entry is about one T cell receptor beta chain. Its antigen is currently unknown. The sample belongs to a study of T cell responses to AZD1222 COVID-19 vaccine. Study-wide results and limits: Baseline serostatus was positive in only six or seven AZD1222 recipients. Females made up more of the donors, who were largely white British, and clonal diversity may have come out too low.

Repertoires were generated with immunoSEQ multiplex PCR, while TCRdb's copy carries only in-frame clones and drops some. The sample records about 89,000 clones, 70% to 90% being singletons. Germline V gene data show CDR1 as SGHTA and CDR2 as FQGNSA. The germline V and J ends were trimmed by 5 bases and 0 bases, with 8 bases remaining between them. This CDR3 contains 14 residues. The chain carries TRBV7-2 and TRBJ1-5; D ambiguous. This TCR came from an adult who received the AZD1222 COVID-19 vaccine. This sample comprised peripheral blood, obtained 28 days after the second AZD1222 dose. In DNA form, the CDR3 reads TGTGCCAGCAGCCAATACTATAGCAATCAGCCCCAGCATTTT. It translates to CASSQYYSNQPQHF.